The clone carrying this T cell receptor (beta chain) was detected only a few times. Antigen specificity is unknown. These data originate in a study of cytomegalovirus exposure and HLA in healthy donors. Study-level findings and limits: Solely CMV serostatus was available to characterize immune exposure.

As for the donors, each was a healthy bone marrow donor. Researchers ran the PCR with 60 Vbeta and 13 Jbeta primers. Only in-frame clones appear in the TCRdb table, and some are missing; sequencing was by immunoSEQ multiplex PCR. The table has under 200,000 clones, about four fifths seen once. Germline CDR1 GTSNPN, CDR2 SVGIG (reference sequence). The V end lost 4 bases, the J end lost 1 base, and 7 bases lay between the germline ends. CDR3 size: 12 residues. The chain combines TRBV30 with TRBJ1-1; tentative D call: TRBD1 (5 bases). The source is a woman between 18 and 29 years old in good health and CMV-seronegative. The material sequenced was PBMCs. The CDR3 loop reads CAWIDRNTEAFF. The CDR3 DNA reads TGTGCCTGGATCGACAGGAACACTGAAGCTTTCTTT.